This T cell receptor beta chain was retrieved from a study of T cells in Graves' hyperthyroidism and ophthalmopathy (dated by TCRdb to between 2018 and 2020). Background for the entire study: Peripheral blood samples were taken at initial diagnosis, before any treatment was given. Following sampling, methimazole starting at 30 mg daily was given to hyperthyroidism patients, and high-dose intravenous methylprednisolone was given to ophthalmopathy patients. In addition, the study compared T-cell repertoires in thyroid tissue and in blood from over 5 Graves' hyperthyroidism patients. According to the paper, TCR Vbeta CDR3 sequencing was carried out on around 140 peripheral blood samples, which came from fewer than 50 ophthalmopathy, 70 to 80 hyperthyroidism and roughly 17 progressor patients. For training and testing, the 100 patients in the discovery cohort were randomly divided in a 7:3 ratio. Whether ophthalmopathy could be predicted prospectively was tested in an independent validation cohort made up of under 20 hyperthyroidism patients plus 17 patients who later progressed to ophthalmopathy. To identify TCR V-J signatures that set the groups apart, the researchers used a discovery cohort of 100 or so patients, made up of 40 to 45 with Graves' ophthalmopathy and 57 with stable Graves' hyperthyroidism. The study at large found these results: Most expanded thyroid clonotypes (frequency above 0.001) were also detected in blood, suggesting blood repertoires may reflect thyroid immune responses. Ophthalmopathy was separated from stable hyperthyroidism by a 13 V-J signature model, with 87.88% sensitivity and approximately 84% specificity obtained in cross-validation and 80%/75% obtained in testing. In validation, the model predicted progression to ophthalmopathy a median of around six months before onset, with roughly 71% sensitivity and 72.22% specificity. No statistical method was used to set the sample size in advance, and investigators knew the group allocation.

Stable Graves' hyperthyroidism was defined as no progression to ophthalmopathy during 18 months of follow-up. Hyperthyroidism patients were aged 18 to 65 years and newly diagnosed, with disease duration of less than 2 months. The study excluded patients with uncontrolled infections, other autoimmune diseases, pregnancy or lactation. Diagnoses were established on the basis of clinical symptoms, serum thyroxine and TRAb, thyroid ultrasound, and orbital computed tomography. Ficoll-Paque density gradient centrifugation was used to isolate PBMCs from 8 to 10 ml of fresh peripheral blood. Total RNA was extracted using Trizol reagent, and RNA quality was assessed on an Agilent 2100 Bioanalyzer. V loses 0 bases at its end and J loses 7 bases; junction bases beyond the gene matches: 6. From the cysteine through the phenylalanine, the CDR3 covers 14 amino acids. Of all the DNA, just the CDR3 is kept, 42 bases in frame from base 1. The germline V gene (reference sequence) sets CDR1 to DFQATT and CDR2 to SNEGSKA.

The TCR beta CDR3 regions were amplified from RNA transcripts. For the first round of RT-PCR on the TCR CDR3, the HTBI primer set was used together with the Qiagen OneStep RT-PCR kit. A second multiplex PCR round built the libraries, followed by size selection and purification. Sequencing of the libraries was done on an Illumina HiSeq2000 using paired-end 100 bp reads. Under the source paper's analysis protocol: SOAPnuke was used to process the raw data, throwing out any read that contained adapters or uncalled bases, had a mean Phred below 15, or lacked an exact constant-primer or identifier match. High-quality paired reads were merged using COPE v1.2.5, and each unique nucleotide sequence was defined as a clonotype. MiTCR v1.1 was used to align clonotypes to the IMGT TRBV, TRBD and TRBJ reference segments. The analysis was restricted to V-J combinations with a frequency above 0.0001, which together covered about 99% of the repertoires. A TCS score was defined as the ratio of F50 (clonal expansion) to E x V (chaos), with BLOSUM62-based TCRdist applied between CDR3 peptides within each V-J. Welch's t-statistics and random forest reduced approximately 520 V-J features to roughly 13, which were used in a naive Bayes classifier (R e1071). TCRdb passed the public sequencing reads through fastp at Q25 and MiXCR, retaining productive beta sequences. Each CDR3 protein gets just one entry, which takes the most common genes and DNA from the rows behind it. TCRdb, rather than the study authors, made the V and J calls. Within this sample are about 560,000 distinct CDR3 sequences, with approximately 15% of them counted one time only. The ten largest clonotypes hold about 17% of the sample.

In its sample, this clonotype was seen a few times. Its antigen has not been determined. No clone much larger than this one lies a single base away; base qualities are absent. The chain links TRBV20-1 with TRBJ2-1, with TRBD2 identical over 7 junction bases. What was sequenced was blood. The sequence derives from a woman between 18 and 29 years old with Graves' hyperthyroidism. The nucleotide sequence is TGCAGTGCTAGAGAGGGTAGCGGGCCTAATGAGCAGTTCTTC. Its protein product is CSAREGSGPNEQFF.